This TCR beta chain was found in a study of T cell repertoires in cytomegalovirus infection. Study conclusions and caveats: HLA-C-restricted, CMV-specific TCR beta clonotypes were dominant ex vivo.

TCRdb processed the reads anew with MiXCR; each CDR3 protein has one entry. The profile shows about 310,000 distinct CDR3 sequences, 20% to 25% of them singletons. A note on this clonotype: Its cognate antigen is unknown.

Germline V gives CDR1 SGHDT, CDR2 YYEEEE. V lost 0 bases and J lost 5, with 14 bases in between. CDR3 length: 15 residues. The material sequenced was cultured PBMCs, taken from culture after CMV antigen stimulation. The receptor's source is a human donor in good health (CMV status not recorded). Some clones in this sample may be carry-over from other donors' samples. V usage is TRBV5-6 and J usage is TRBJ2-5; possible D gene TRBD2, 6 bases. The CDR3 bases are TGTGCCAGCAGCTTGGACGGGGGATATCGGGAGACCCAGTACTTC. Protein: CASSLDGGYRETQYF.